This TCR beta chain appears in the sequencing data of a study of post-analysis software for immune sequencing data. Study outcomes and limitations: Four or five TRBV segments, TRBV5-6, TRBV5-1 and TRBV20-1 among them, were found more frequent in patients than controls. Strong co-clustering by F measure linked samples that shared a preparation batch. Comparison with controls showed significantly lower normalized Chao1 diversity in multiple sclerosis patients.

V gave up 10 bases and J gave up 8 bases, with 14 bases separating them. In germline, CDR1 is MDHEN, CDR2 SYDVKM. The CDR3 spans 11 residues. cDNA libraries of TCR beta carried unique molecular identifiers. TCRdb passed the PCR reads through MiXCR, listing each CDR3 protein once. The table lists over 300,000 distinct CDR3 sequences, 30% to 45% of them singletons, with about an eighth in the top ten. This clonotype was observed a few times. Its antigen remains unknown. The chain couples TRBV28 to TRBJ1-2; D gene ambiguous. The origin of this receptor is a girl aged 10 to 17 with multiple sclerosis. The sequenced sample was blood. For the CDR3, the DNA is TGTGCCACCCAGCCCGGGATAGGCTACACCTTC. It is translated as CATQPGIGYTF.